This TCR beta chain was identified during a study of response to subunit inactivated influenza vaccine. One entry per CDR3 protein results from TCRdb running MiXCR on the RT-PCR reads. Found here are around 190,000 distinct CDR3 sequences, around 8.8% of them singletons; the top ten hold approximately 10%. For this clonotype: Its antigen remains unknown.

Whole-study results and caveats: Each seasonal flu vaccination may recruit only limited new T cells, authors suggested.

This specimen was non-naive T cells sorted from PBMCs, taken on the day of vaccination. The source is a man in his fifties who received an inactivated influenza vaccine.

The CDR3 nucleotides read TGTGCCAGCATTACTAGCGGGGTGAGCTCCTACGAGCAGTACTTC. Residues: CASITSGVSSYEQYF. The chain uses TRBV28 and TRBJ2-7, with 10 bases identical to TRBD2. J lost 0 bases, V lost 7 bases, and 6 bases had no gene match. The length of the CDR3 is 15 residues. Looked up from germline, CDR1 is MDHEN and CDR2 is SYDVKM.